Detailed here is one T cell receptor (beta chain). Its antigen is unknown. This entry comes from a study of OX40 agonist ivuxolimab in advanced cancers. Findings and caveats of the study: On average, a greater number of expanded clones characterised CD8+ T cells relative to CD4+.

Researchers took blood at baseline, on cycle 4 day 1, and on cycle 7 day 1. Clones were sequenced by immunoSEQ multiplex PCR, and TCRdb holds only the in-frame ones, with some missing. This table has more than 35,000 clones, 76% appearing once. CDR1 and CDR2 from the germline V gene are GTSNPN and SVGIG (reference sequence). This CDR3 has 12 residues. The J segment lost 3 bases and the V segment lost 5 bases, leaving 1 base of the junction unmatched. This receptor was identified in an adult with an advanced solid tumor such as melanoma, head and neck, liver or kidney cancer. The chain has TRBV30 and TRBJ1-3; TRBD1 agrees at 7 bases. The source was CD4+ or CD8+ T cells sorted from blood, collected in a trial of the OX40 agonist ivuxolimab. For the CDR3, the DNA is TGTGCCTGGCAGGGGGATGGAAACACCATATATTTT. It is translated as CAWQGDGNTIYF.